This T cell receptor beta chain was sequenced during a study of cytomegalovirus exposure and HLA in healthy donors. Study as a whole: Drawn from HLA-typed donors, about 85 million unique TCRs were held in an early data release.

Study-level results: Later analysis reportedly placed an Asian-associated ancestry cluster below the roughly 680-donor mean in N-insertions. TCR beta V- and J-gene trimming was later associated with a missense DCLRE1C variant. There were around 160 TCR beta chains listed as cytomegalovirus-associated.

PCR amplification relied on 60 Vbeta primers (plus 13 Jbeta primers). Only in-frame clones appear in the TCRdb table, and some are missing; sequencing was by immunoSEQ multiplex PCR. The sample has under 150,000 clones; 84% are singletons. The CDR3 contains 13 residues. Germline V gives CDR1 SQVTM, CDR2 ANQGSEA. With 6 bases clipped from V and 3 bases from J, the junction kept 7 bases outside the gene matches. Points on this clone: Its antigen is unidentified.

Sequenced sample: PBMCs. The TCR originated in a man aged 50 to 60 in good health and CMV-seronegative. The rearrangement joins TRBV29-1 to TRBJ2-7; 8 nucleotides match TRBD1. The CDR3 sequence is CSVLSGQGYEQYF. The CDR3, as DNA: TGCAGCGTCCTTTCCGGACAGGGCTACGAGCAGTACTTC.